These 8 T cell receptor beta chains originate from one sample sequenced in a study of T cell repertoires and Cas9 in healthy adults. Here immunoSEQ multiplex PCR was the method, and the copy in TCRdb shows in-frame clones only, minus some. The sample has more than 13,000 clones, approximately 88% seen once. The sequenced material came from Tregs (CD4+, CD25+, CD127-, CD137-, CD154-) from PBMCs; culture status not recorded. The origin of the receptors is a human donor in good health.

The rearrangement joins TRBV4-1 to TRBJ2-7, with 9 nucleotides matching TRBD1. Trimming at V came to 0 bases and at J to 3 bases, leaving 15 bases not matched to a gene. In germline, CDR1 is MGHRA, CDR2 YSYEKL. This CDR3 is built from 19 residues. The CDR3 region has the DNA TGCGCCAGCAGCCAAGATCCGTTTCTTCAGGACAGGGGATACTACGAGCAGTACTTC. It specifies CASSQDPFLQDRGYYEQYF.

The gene calls are TRBV6-1 and TRBJ2-2; D is unclear. Germline CDR1 reads MNHNS; CDR2 reads SASEGT. V gave up 0 bases and J gave up 0 bases, with 8 bases separating them. The CDR3 is 16 residues long. The DNA for the CDR3 is TGTGCCAGCAGTGAAGCGAACCGGGCGAACACCGGGGAGCTGTTTTTT. This codes for CASSEANRANTGELFF.

Turning to this clone: This sample also contains other DNA sequences that code for the same CDR3. The chain couples TRBV25-1 to TRBJ2-2, with TRBD1 matching 9 bases. The trim removed 6 bases at V and 6 bases at J, leaving 11 bases unmatched. Germline CDR1 and CDR2: MGHDK and SYGVNS. The CDR3 extends over 16 amino acids. In nucleotides, the CDR3 is TGTGCCAGCAGGAGAGGGGGACAGGGTCGGGCCGGGGAGCTGTTTTTT. As protein: CASRRGGQGRAGELFF.

This chain uses TRBV18 with TRBJ2-1; possibly TRBD1 for D (5 bases). The CDR3 has 15 amino acids. The V gene lost 0 bases and the J gene lost 7 bases, with 13 bases spanning the gap. CDR1 KGHSH and CDR2 LQKENI come from the germline V gene. DNA for the CDR3: TGTGCCAGCTCACCACCGGAACACAGGAGAAATGAGCAGTTCTTC. It codes for CASSPPEHRRNEQFF.

V usage is TRBV6-1 and J usage is TRBJ2-2; TRBD1 might be the D (6 bases). Per germline, CDR1 MNHNS and CDR2 SASEGT. The CDR3 extends over 15 amino acids. V was trimmed by 2 bases and J by 4 bases, leaving 11 bases between them. CDR3 coding DNA: TGTGCCAGCAGTGAATGGGGGACAACCACCGGGGAGCTGTTTTTT. Translation: CASSEWGTTTGELFF.

The V call is TRBV28, the J call TRBJ2-7; D is possibly TRBD1 (6 bases). Germline V gene sequence: CDR1 MDHEN, CDR2 SYDVKM. The CDR3 covers 17 residues. Trimming cost V 0 bases and J 0 bases, with 15 bases left between them. CDR3 in amino acids: CASSLWRGQKVSYEQYF. The CDR3 DNA follows: TGTGCCAGCAGTTTATGGAGAGGACAGAAAGTCTCCTACGAGCAGTACTTC. The variable domain in full, with the rest retrieved from reference TRBV28 and TRBJ2-7, is DVKVTQSSRYLVKRTGEKVFLECVQDMDHENMFWYRQDPGLGLRLIYFSYDVKMKEKGDIPEGYSVSREKKERFSLILESASTNQTSMYLCASSLWRGQKVSYEQYFGPGTRLTVT.

The chain has TRBV5-1 and TRBJ2-3, with D maybe TRBD2 (6 bases). Germline CDR1 SGHRS, CDR2 YFSETQ. Trimming cost V 5 bases and J 2 bases, with 15 bases left between them. The CDR3 has 15 residues. The CDR3 spells CASRPGQLATDTQYF. The CDR3, as DNA: TGCGCCAGCAGACCCGGACAACTAGCCACAGATACGCAGTATTTT.

The chain links TRBV6-5 to TRBJ1-5; 8 bases map to TRBD1. This CDR3 contains 15 residues. Germline CDR1 MNHEY, CDR2 SVGAGI. The ends lost 2 bases at V and 1 base at J; junction bases unmatched: 1. CDR3 protein: CASSYGQGSNQPQHF. The CDR3 region has the DNA TGTGCCAGCAGTTACGGACAGGGAAGCAATCAGCCCCAGCATTTT.